This entry describes one TCR beta chain. The V gene lost 2 bases and the J gene lost 7 bases, with 10 bases spanning the gap. The germline V gene encodes CDR1 SGHDT and CDR2 YYEEEE. The CDR3 contains 12 residues. This specimen belongs to a study of CD8 T cells in Susac syndrome. Random-hexamer reverse transcription was applied to roughly 0.5 to 1 ug RNA. TCRdb re-called the immunoSEQ multiplex PCR reads with MiXCR, one entry per CDR3 protein. Of approximately 180,000 distinct CDR3 sequences listed, 91% are singletons. The material sequenced was CD4+ T cells from PBMCs. The sequence was collected from a human donor with Susac syndrome. This sequence joins TRBV5-6 and TRBJ2-7; no firm D call. CDR3 in DNA: TGTGCCAGCAGCTTTGATCGATATGAGCAGTACTTC. This sequence encodes CASSFDRYEQYF. The full variable domain, rest sourced from reference TRBV5-6 and TRBJ2-7, is DAGVTQSPTHLIKTRGQQVTLRCSPKSGHDTVSWYQQALGQGPQFIFQYYEEEERQRGNFPDRFSGHQFPNYSSELNVNALLLGDSALYLCASSFDRYEQYFGPGTRLTVT.